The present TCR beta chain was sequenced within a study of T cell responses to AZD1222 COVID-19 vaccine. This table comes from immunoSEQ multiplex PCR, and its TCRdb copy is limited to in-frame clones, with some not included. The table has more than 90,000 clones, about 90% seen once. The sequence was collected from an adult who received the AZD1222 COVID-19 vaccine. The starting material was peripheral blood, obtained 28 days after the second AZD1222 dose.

Written as DNA, the CDR3 is TGTGCCAGCAGCCTCGGGACAGGCGGGACCCAGTACTTC. This translates into CASSLGTGGTQYF. The J gene is TRBJ2-5, the V gene TRBV3-1 (or the pseudogene TRBV3-2), with TRBD1 matching 8 bases. V lost 4 bases and J lost 7; bases outside the gene matches: 5. This CDR3 contains 13 residues. From germline, CDR1 is LGHDT and CDR2 YNNKEL (reference sequence).